The clone carrying this T cell receptor beta chain was counted a few times. Germline CDR1 is LGHDT and CDR2 is YNNKEL (reference sequence). The CDR3 has 15 residues. V shed 4 bases and J 1 base; nucleotides not matched to a gene: 4. The record originates from a study of human T cells and chemical hapten exposure. TCRdb passed the RACE reads through MiXCR, listing each CDR3 protein once. The profile shows a few hundred thousand distinct CDR3 sequences, around 5% of them singletons. Time point given: pre-sensitization, week 0. As for treatment: therapeutic diphenylcyclopropenone sensitization with weekly scalp DPC.

The rearrangement uses TRBV3-1 and TRBJ1-2; TRBD1 matches 9 bases. Sequenced here: whole blood, sampled in connection with sensitization to the hapten diphenylcyclopropenone (DPC). The clonotype was recovered from a woman aged 18 to 35 with alopecia areata. Some clones in this sample may be carry-over from other donors' samples. The CDR3 protein is CASSPRDRVNYGYTF. CDR3 in DNA: TGTGCCAGCAGCCCGAGGGACAGGGTTAACTATGGCTACACCTTC. Full variable domain (outside the CDR3, taken from reference TRBV3-1 and TRBJ1-2): DTAVSQTPKYLVTQMGNDKSIKCEQNLGHDTMYWYKQDSKKFLKIMFSYNNKELIINETVPNRFSPKSPDKAHLNLHINSLELGDSAVYFCASSPRDRVNYGYTFGSGTRLTVV.